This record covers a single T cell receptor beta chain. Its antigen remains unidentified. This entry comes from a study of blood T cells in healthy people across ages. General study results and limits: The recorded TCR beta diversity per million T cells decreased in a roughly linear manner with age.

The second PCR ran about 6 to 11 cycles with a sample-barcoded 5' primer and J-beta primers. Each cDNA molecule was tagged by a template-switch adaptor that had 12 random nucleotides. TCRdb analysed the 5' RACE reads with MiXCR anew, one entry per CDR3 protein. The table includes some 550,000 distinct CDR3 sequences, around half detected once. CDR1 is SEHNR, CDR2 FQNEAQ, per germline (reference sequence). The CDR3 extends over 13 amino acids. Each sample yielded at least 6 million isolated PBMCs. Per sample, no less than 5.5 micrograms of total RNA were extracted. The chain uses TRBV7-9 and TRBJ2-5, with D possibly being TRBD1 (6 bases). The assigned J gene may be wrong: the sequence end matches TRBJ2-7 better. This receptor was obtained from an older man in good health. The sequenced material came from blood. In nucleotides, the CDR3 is TGTGCCAGCACTCCAGGGGCGAGATACGAGCAGTACTTC. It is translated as CASTPGARYEQYF.